The 30 T cell receptor beta chains listed next were all sequenced from one sample in a study of T-cell reconstitution after alpha-beta-depleted transplantation in children. The authors prepared the TCRbeta library with unique molecular identifiers. TCRdb used MiXCR to reprocess the PCR reads, holding one entry per CDR3 protein. The sample lists over 100,000 distinct CDR3 sequences; around 7.8% were seen once. The specimen comprised PBMCs, sampled before TCRalphabeta/CD19-depleted stem cell transplant. All receptors derive from a boy younger than 10 with acute lymphoblastic leukemia, due to receive a stem cell transplant.

This clonotype turned up a few times. The CDR3 spells CASSLETGNQPQHF. In nucleotides, the CDR3 is TGTGCCAGCAGCTTAGAGACAGGCAATCAGCCCCAGCATTTT. The chain carries TRBV7-2 and TRBJ1-5; D possibly corresponds to TRBD1 (5 bases). V gave up 1 base and J gave up 2 bases, with 6 bases separating them. This CDR3 has 14 residues. Germline lookup yields CDR1 SGHTA and CDR2 FQGNSA.

This clonotype came up many times. The V call is TRBV6-5, the J call TRBJ1-5; 8 positions agree with TRBD1. This CDR3 has 13 amino acids. Germline CDR1 and CDR2: MNHEY and SVGAGI. V dropped 8 bases and J dropped 7; count of bases not matched to a gene: 7. The CDR3 coding sequence is TGTGCCAGCGGTTTGGACAGGGACCAGCCCCAGCATTTT. Amino acids: CASGLDRDQPQHF.

This clonotype was counted between two and nine times. The chain combines TRBV4-3 with TRBJ2-2; 9 bases are a match to TRBD2. CDR1 and CDR2 (germline): LGHNA, YSLEER. V dropped 4 bases and J dropped 6; count of bases not matched to a gene: 6. The CDR3 contains 15 residues. CDR3 in DNA: TGCGCCAGCAGCCTGGCGGGGGGGCTCCCCGGGGAGCTGTTTTTT. Its translation: CASSLAGGLPGELFF.

The rearrangement links TRBV12-3 or TRBV12-4 to TRBJ1-1, with D maybe TRBD1 (5 bases). This CDR3 region has 15 residues. Trimming removed 7 bases from V and 7 bases from J, with 22 bases in between. The CDR3 reads CASTLSKFGAGEAFF. CDR3 nucleotide sequence: TGTGCCAGCACCCTATCGAAATTTGGGGCCGGTGAAGCTTTCTTT.

J is TRBJ2-5 and V is TRBV4-2; TRBD1 matches 7 bases. This CDR3 spans 18 amino acids. From germline, CDR1 is LGHNA and CDR2 YNFKEQ. With 1 base clipped from V and 0 bases from J, the junction kept 11 bases outside the gene matches. DNA of the CDR3: TGTGCCAGCAGCCAAGGGTGGCCCCGACAGGGCGACCAAGAGACCCAGTACTTC. It codes for CASSQGWPRQGDQETQYF.

This clonotype appeared many times. The V and J genes are TRBV20-1 and TRBJ1-4; D not certain. Trimming pared 3 bases from V and 2 bases from J, leaving 1 base between. The CDR3 consists of 11 residues. From germline, CDR1 is DFQATT and CDR2 SNEGSKA (reference sequence). CDR3 sequence: CSARTNEKLFF. The CDR3, as DNA: TGCAGTGCTAGGACTAATGAAAAACTGTTTTTT.

This clonotype was found a few times. This chain links TRBV4-1 with TRBJ1-1; TRBD1 might be the D (5 bases). V shed 3 bases and J shed 1 base, with 6 bases lying between them. Per germline, CDR1 MGHRA and CDR2 YSYEKL. This CDR3 is built from 13 residues. The CDR3 spells CASSHDRNTEAFF. CDR3 DNA: TGCGCCAGCAGCCACGACAGGAACACTGAAGCTTTCTTT.

This clonotype was seen at least ten times. The gene calls are TRBV6-6 and TRBJ2-7; D is undetermined. The CDR3 is 13 amino acids. Germline V lookup: CDR1 MNHNY, CDR2 SVGAGI (reference sequence). Between the trimmed V and J ends, which lost 7 bases and 2 bases, there was a span of 12 bases. For the CDR3, the DNA is TGTGCCAGCAATGACCGGGCCACCTACGAGCAGTACTTC. Encoded protein: CASNDRATYEQYF.

This chain uses TRBV5-5 with TRBJ2-5, with a weak D call TRBD1 (6 bases). Per the germline V gene, CDR1 is SGHKS and CDR2 is YYEKEE (reference sequence). The V gene lost 1 base and the J gene lost 6 bases, with 10 bases spanning the gap. The length of the CDR3 is 13 residues. CDR3 amino acids: CASSLWQGKTQYF. Written as DNA, the CDR3 is TGTGCCAGCAGCTTGTGGCAGGGGAAGACCCAGTACTTC.

The chain links TRBV9 to TRBJ1-2; 7 bases align to TRBD1. The V and J ends lost 0 bases and 2 bases, in that order; junction bases with no gene match: 10. Per germline, CDR1 SGDLS and CDR2 YYNGEE. There are 17 residues in the CDR3. CDR3 coding DNA: TGTGCCAGCAGCGTAGCGGGGGGGGGCAGGGGGAACTATGGCTACACCTTC. It codes for CASSVAGGGRGNYGYTF.

This clonotype occurred many times. The chain links TRBV10-3 to TRBJ2-1; TRBD1 matches 9 bases. Germline values: CDR1 ENHRY, CDR2 SYGVKD. CDR3 length: 14 amino acids. V shed 7 bases, J shed 7 bases, and the junction held 8 bases outside the gene matches. The CDR3, as DNA: TGTGCCATCACCCCGGGACAGGGTAAAAATGAGCAGTTCTTC. Protein sequence: CAITPGQGKNEQFF.

This clonotype was observed at least ten times. V is TRBV20-1 and J is TRBJ2-7; D is possibly TRBD1 (6 bases). Germline CDR1 reads DFQATT; CDR2 reads SNEGSKA (reference sequence). The CDR3 is 14 amino acids. Between the trimmed V and J ends, which lost 6 bases and 0 bases, there was a span of 15 bases. CDR3 sequence reads: CSAEDRDNSYEQYF. The CDR3 nucleotides are TGCAGTGCGGAAGACCGGGACAACTCCTACGAGCAGTACTTC.

This clonotype has just a few counts. This chain connects TRBV15 to TRBJ2-3; D may match TRBD1 or TRBD2 (6 bases each). The CDR3 extends over 16 amino acids. Germline V lookup: CDR1 LNHNV, CDR2 YYDKDF (reference sequence). V dropped 0 bases and J dropped 2 bases, with 12 bases sitting between them. CDR3 protein: CATSRDWGATTDTQYF. DNA of the CDR3: TGTGCCACCAGCAGAGATTGGGGGGCCACCACAGATACGCAGTATTTT.

This clonotype came up many times. The rearrangement joins TRBV29-1 to TRBJ2-1; 7 nucleotides line up with TRBD2. This CDR3 region has 19 residues. Germline V CDR1 and CDR2: SQVTM, ANQGSEA. V lost 0 bases, J lost 0 bases, and 14 bases stayed unmatched. CDR3 bases: TGCAGCGTTGAAGATCGGGTTAGCGGGTACCTAAGCTCCTACAATGAGCAGTTCTTC. This translates into CSVEDRVSGYLSSYNEQFF.

This clonotype has more than one count but fewer than ten. The rearrangement uses TRBV12-3 or TRBV12-4 and TRBJ2-7, with D possibly TRBD2 on 5 matching bases. CDR3 length: 14 amino acids. Trimming stripped 5 bases from V and 4 bases from J, with 15 bases between. The CDR3 protein is CASSPAGISYEQYF. CDR3 DNA: TGTGCCAGCAGTCCGGCCGGGATCTCTTACGAGCAGTACTTC.

This clonotype was seen at least ten times. The V gene is TRBV5-1, the J gene TRBJ1-1; D is undetermined. The V gene's germline CDR1 is SGHRS and CDR2 YFSETQ. V was clipped by 5 bases and J by 1 base, with 9 bases between them. The CDR3 runs to 13 residues. CDR3 sequence: CASRLAGNTEAFF. The DNA for the CDR3 is TGCGCCAGCAGGCTCGCAGGGAACACTGAAGCTTTCTTT.

The chain carries TRBV12-3 or TRBV12-4 and TRBJ2-1; the D call may be TRBD1 or TRBD2 (5 bases each). CDR3 length: 12 amino acids. V lost 1 base, J lost 8 bases, and 6 bases lay in between. CDR3 residues: CASSLVGDEQFF. The CDR3, as DNA: TGTGCCAGCAGTTTAGTGGGGGATGAGCAGTTCTTC.

This clonotype was counted many times. The chain recombines TRBV12-3 or TRBV12-4 with TRBJ1-5; 9 bases fit TRBD1. V shed 5 bases, J shed 2 bases, and the junction held 4 bases outside the gene matches. This CDR3 has 15 residues. The CDR3 bases are TGTGCCAGCAGTCCGGACAGGGGAGGCAATCAGCCCCAGCATTTT. It is translated as CASSPDRGGNQPQHF.

This clonotype was recorded at least ten times. The rearrangement joins TRBV5-6 to TRBJ1-1; TRBD1 matches 7 bases. The CDR3 covers 14 residues. Per the germline V gene, CDR1 is SGHDT and CDR2 is YYEEEE. The trim removed 5 bases at V and 5 bases at J, leaving 9 bases unmatched. The CDR3 region is CASRGLTGRTEAFF. CDR3 nucleotides: TGTGCCAGCAGGGGACTGACAGGGAGGACTGAAGCTTTCTTT.

This clonotype was picked up many times. The rearrangement joins TRBV29-1 to TRBJ2-7; 10 nucleotides line up with TRBD1. Trimming cost V 1 base and J 4 bases; bases outside gene matches: 7. Germline V gives CDR1 SQVTM, CDR2 ANQGSEA. This CDR3 has 15 residues. The DNA of the CDR3 is TGCAGCGTTGAAGCCTACCGGGACAGGGGATACGAGCAGTACTTC. This translates into CSVEAYRDRGYEQYF.

This clonotype was observed a few times. This chain joins TRBV3-1 and TRBJ1-2, with D unclear. CDR1 and CDR2 (germline): LGHDT, YNNKEL (reference sequence). The V and J ends lost 8 bases and 4 bases respectively, with 11 bases between them. The CDR3 runs to 12 residues. CDR3 bases: TGTGCCAGCTGGGCGGGGTCCTATGGCTACACCTTC. Its translation is CASWAGSYGYTF.

Only a few counts were recorded for this clonotype. The chain has TRBV27 and TRBJ2-1, with D possibly being TRBD2 (7 bases). Germline V CDR1 and CDR2: MNHEY, SMNVEV (reference sequence). The CDR3 sequence is 16 residues long. V lost 0 bases, J lost 9 bases, and 18 bases lay in between. CDR3: CASSLSRGGAAGEQFF. The CDR3 region has the DNA TGTGCCAGCAGTTTATCGAGAGGGGGGGCCGCTGGTGAGCAGTTCTTC.

The rearrangement uses TRBV14 and TRBJ2-2; no definite D call. The CDR3 sequence is 17 residues long. Germline V gene data show CDR1 as SGHDN and CDR2 as FVKESK. V lost 3 bases and J 6 bases, leaving 20 bases between the germline ends. The CDR3 spells CASSQVLLGYGAGELFF. The CDR3 nucleotides are TGTGCCAGCAGCCAGGTCCTTTTAGGTTACGGAGCCGGGGAGCTGTTTTTT.

This clonotype was recorded many times. As DNA, the CDR3 is TGTGCCAGCACCTCTTTAGTAGGCTCCCCGGCCCCTGAGCAGTTCTTC. Translated: CASTSLVGSPAPEQFF. The chain joins TRBV28 to TRBJ2-1; D unresolved. The V end was cut by 7 bases, the J end by 9 bases, with 25 bases between. Germline lookup yields CDR1 MDHEN and CDR2 SYDVKM. The CDR3 contains 16 residues.

The table lists this clonotype with many counts. This chain connects TRBV28 to TRBJ1-1; D is unresolved. This CDR3 contains 19 residues. V was clipped by 6 bases and J by 0 bases, with 26 bases between them. The germline gives CDR1 MDHEN, CDR2 SYDVKM. The CDR3 sequence: CASRGIQPNSQILNTEAFF. The CDR3, as DNA: TGTGCCAGCAGGGGCATACAACCAAATTCTCAAATTTTGAACACTGAAGCTTTCTTT.

The V and J genes are TRBV20-1 and TRBJ2-5, with 7 nucleotides matching TRBD1. Germline V gene lookup returns CDR1 DFQATT and CDR2 SNEGSKA (reference sequence). Trimming cost V 6 bases and J 4 bases; bases outside gene matches: 5. There are 12 residues in the CDR3. CDR3 nucleotides: TGCAGTGCACCGGGACAGCTAGAGACCCAGTACTTC. Amino acids: CSAPGQLETQYF.

The chain uses TRBV5-6 and TRBJ1-2; a possible D gene is TRBD1 (6 bases). The CDR3 has 17 amino acids. CDR1 is SGHDT and CDR2 is YYEEEE in the germline V gene. V lost 7 bases and J lost 0, with 22 bases in between. This CDR3 is CASDLAGQGKANYGYTF. In DNA, the CDR3 is TGTGCCAGCGACCTCGCCGGCCAGGGGAAAGCTAACTATGGCTACACCTTC. The whole variable domain, remainder taken from reference TRBV5-6 and TRBJ1-2, is DAGVTQSPTHLIKTRGQQVTLRCSPKSGHDTVSWYQQALGQGPQFIFQYYEEEERQRGNFPDRFSGHQFPNYSSELNVNALLLGDSALYLCASDLAGQGKANYGYTFGSGTRLTVV.

A few counts support this clonotype. Possible read error: a much larger clone is one base away. The chain recombines TRBV20-1 with TRBJ1-5; the D gene is possibly TRBD1 (5 bases). The CDR3 sequence is 17 residues long. Germline V gene data show CDR1 as DFQATT and CDR2 as SNEGSKA (reference sequence). DNA of the CDR3: TGCTGTGCTAGAGATGGGGCCACAGCCGGGGGCAATCAGCCCCAGCATTTT. This codes for CCARDGATAGGNQPQHF.

This clonotype was seen many times. V gene TRBV4-2 combines with J gene TRBJ1-5; D not resolved. Germline-derived CDR1 and CDR2 are LGHNA and YNFKEQ. CDR3 length: 13 amino acids. V was pared by 0 bases and J by 4 bases, with 4 bases between. The CDR3 protein is CASSQESNQPQHF. CDR3 DNA: TGTGCCAGCAGCCAAGAGTCGAATCAGCCCCAGCATTTT.

This clonotype was picked up a small number of times. This chain uses TRBV9 with TRBJ2-3; 7 nucleotides align to TRBD2. Germline CDR1 SGDLS, CDR2 YYNGEE. The V segment lost 4 bases and the J segment 6 bases; nucleotides outside the gene matches: 14. There are 16 residues in the CDR3. Here the CDR3 DNA reads TGTGCCAGCAGCCCTAGCGGCGGGGGATTAGTGGATACGCAGTATTTT. Translation: CASSPSGGGLVDTQYF. The whole variable domain, remainder taken from reference TRBV9 and TRBJ2-3, is DSGVTQTPKHLITATGQRVTLRCSPRSGDLSVYWYQQSLDQGLQFLIQYYNGEERAKGNILERFSAQQFPDLHSELNLSSLELGDSALYFCASSPSGGGLVDTQYFGPGTRLTVL.